This T cell receptor beta chain was identified during a study of T cells in women clearing cervical HPV infection. The germline gives CDR1 SEHNR, CDR2 FQNEAQ (reference sequence). The CDR3 has 15 residues. The protocol was immunoSEQ multiplex PCR, while the TCRdb copy is restricted to in-frame clones and leaves out a portion. The sample totals 20,000 to 30,000 clones. A remark on this clone: Read coverage stops 3 residues before the CDR3 terminus; the germline J gene supplies the remainder.

The TCR comes from a woman aged 18-70 years with a cervical HPV16 infection that either progressed to CIN3+ or cleared (not recorded which). Material: blood buffy coat. J is TRBJ2-4 and V is TRBV7-9; 7 bases align to TRBD2. CDR3 sequence: CASIQGGSDHYGQYF. The CDR3 DNA, read in part, is TGTGCCAGCATCCAGGGAGGGTCCGATCACTATGGT.